One and the same sample provided the 26 T cell receptor beta chains below, sequenced in a study of spatial heterogeneity in lung cancer. Via MiXCR, TCRdb re-called the 5' RACE reads, giving one row per CDR3 protein. The repertoire includes 49,000 or so distinct CDR3 sequences, about 11% of them detected once, and 30% to 40% sits in the top ten. Time point here: blood at routine non-recurrence follow-up after resection. The input for sequencing was PBMCs, taken at follow-up. The receptors derive from a male donor with early-stage non-small cell lung cancer.

The CDR3 nucleotides are TGTGCCAGCAGCTTCCGAAGTAATGAGCAGTTCTTC. This codes for CASSFRSNEQFF. J is TRBJ2-1 and V is TRBV5-4; D gene ambiguous. Germline V gene lookup returns CDR1 SGHNT and CDR2 YYREEE (reference sequence). Deletions cut 2 bases from V and 7 bases from J, with 7 bases between. This CDR3 is 12 amino acids long.

The chain joins TRBV25-1 to TRBJ2-7; D remains unclear. CDR1 and CDR2 (germline): MGHDK, SYGVNS. The CDR3 is 13 residues long. Trimming pared 6 bases from V and 0 bases from J, leaving 9 bases between. The CDR3 loop is CASRMESSYEQYF. In DNA, the CDR3 is TGTGCCAGCAGGATGGAGAGCTCCTACGAGCAGTACTTC.

This clonotype was seen only a few times. The chain combines TRBV27 with TRBJ1-1, with 7 bases matching TRBD1. Germline V gene data show CDR1 as MNHEY and CDR2 as SMNVEV (reference sequence). The CDR3 length is 15 residues. With 6 bases clipped from V and 1 base from J, the junction kept 8 bases outside the gene matches. The CDR3 region is CASRTGVRTNTEAFF. CDR3 nucleotides: TGTGCCAGCAGAACAGGGGTTCGGACGAACACTGAAGCTTTCTTT.

This clonotype was counted ten times or more. The V call is TRBV7-8, the J call TRBJ1-1; tentatively, D is TRBD1 (5 bases). There are 14 residues in the CDR3. The V gene lost 5 bases and the J gene lost 1 base, with 11 bases spanning the gap. CDR1 and CDR2 from the germline V gene are SGHVS and FQNEAQ. Here the CDR3 DNA reads TGTGCCAGCAGCCCGGAGGGGTGGAACACTGAAGCTTTCTTT. Its translation is CASSPEGWNTEAFF.

The gene calls are TRBV2 and TRBJ1-1; a possible D gene is TRBD1 (5 bases). CDR3 length: 13 residues. Germline CDR1 is SNHLY and CDR2 is FYNNEI. V lost 6 bases to trimming and J lost 4 bases, with 12 bases between them. This CDR3 is CASSWTPFTEAFF. The CDR3 coding sequence is TGTGCCAGCAGCTGGACACCTTTCACTGAAGCTTTCTTT.

About this clonotype: Germline is not matched at one junction end, which may reflect a read error. This rearrangement joins TRBV11-1 to TRBJ2-2; no definite D call. The germline gives CDR1 SGHAT, CDR2 FQDESV (reference sequence). The CDR3 runs to 13 residues. The CDR3 reads CVSSLRNAGELFF. The CDR3 region has the DNA TGTGTCAGCAGCTTAAGAAACGCCGGGGAGCTGTTTTTT.

This clonotype was found many times. The gene calls are TRBV10-3 and TRBJ1-1; TRBD1 is a possible D gene (6 bases). This CDR3 contains 14 residues. V lost 0 bases and J lost 3, with 8 bases in between. The germline V gene has CDR1 ENHRY and CDR2 SYGVKD. CDR3: CAISESRGDTEAFF. The CDR3 DNA follows: TGTGCCATCAGTGAGTCGAGGGGGGACACTGAAGCTTTCTTT.

This clonotype was observed at least ten times. The chain joins TRBV2 to TRBJ2-4; D gene unclear. This CDR3 has 15 residues. Germline V gene data show CDR1 as SNHLY and CDR2 as FYNNEI. The V gene lost 6 bases and the J gene lost 1 base, with 13 bases spanning the gap. The chain's CDR3 is CASRSRAQAKNIQYF. The CDR3 DNA follows: TGTGCCAGCAGGAGCCGGGCCCAGGCCAAAAACATTCAGTACTTC.

The chain recombines TRBV5-1 with TRBJ1-2; TRBD1 is a possible D gene (5 bases). CDR3 length: 15 residues. Germline assignment: CDR1 SGHRS and CDR2 YFSETQ. V was trimmed by 0 bases and J by 4 bases, leaving 13 bases between them. CDR3 loop: CASSLAGIGTYGYTF. The CDR3 DNA follows: TGCGCCAGCAGCTTGGCTGGGATAGGGACCTATGGCTACACCTTC. Full variable domain (rest looked up from reference TRBV5-1 and TRBJ1-2): KAGVTQTPRYLIKTRGQQVTLSCSPISGHRSVSWYQQTPGQGLQFLFEYFSETQRNKGNFPGRFSGRQFSNSRSEMNVSTLELGDSALYLCASSLAGIGTYGYTFGSGTRLTVV.

The table lists this clonotype with many counts. The chain couples TRBV6-2 or TRBV6-3 to TRBJ2-5, with 11 bases matching TRBD2. The CDR3 consists of 16 residues. The V gene's germline CDR1 is MNHEY and CDR2 SVGEGT. V shed 4 bases and J 5 bases; nucleotides not matched to a gene: 9. The CDR3 DNA sequence: TGTGCCAGCAGTTTCCATAGCGGGAGGGCCGGTGAGACCCAGTACTTC. This gives the protein CASSFHSGRAGETQYF.

This clonotype came up many times. The chain employs TRBV25-1 and TRBJ1-1, with D hard to call. Trimming removed 1 base from V and 0 bases from J, with 9 bases in between. In germline, CDR1 is MGHDK, CDR2 SYGVNS. CDR3 length equals 15 residues. Here the CDR3 DNA reads TGTGCCAGCAGTGAATTAGGCAGGATGAACACTGAAGCTTTCTTT. Protein: CASSELGRMNTEAFF.

This clonotype was seen a handful of times. CDR3 loop: CASSSTAAGEQYF. Written as DNA, the CDR3 is TGTGCCAGCAGTTCGACAGCCGCGGGGGAGCAGTACTTC. The V and J genes are TRBV27 and TRBJ2-7, with D perhaps matching TRBD2 (6 bases). Trimming pared 4 bases from V and 7 bases from J, leaving 14 bases between. This CDR3 is 13 amino acids long. Germline assignment: CDR1 MNHEY and CDR2 SMNVEV (reference sequence).

The rearrangement uses TRBV19 and TRBJ2-1; 9 bases are a match to TRBD2. The CDR3 totals 16 residues. The J segment lost 8 bases and the V segment lost 7 bases, leaving 15 bases of the junction unmatched. The V gene's germline CDR1 is LNHDA and CDR2 SQIVND (reference sequence). The DNA for the CDR3 is TGTGCCAGTACGCGGGTGGGGACTAGCCTTCCCCATGAGCAGTTCTTC. Translating gives CASTRVGTSLPHEQFF.

This clonotype was recorded many times. The CDR3 sequence is CASSLTGIYQETQYF. The CDR3, as DNA: TGCGCCAGCAGCTTGACTGGGATCTACCAAGAGACCCAGTACTTC. J is TRBJ2-5 and V is TRBV5-1; D unclear. V gave up 1 base and J gave up 0 bases, with 10 bases separating them. CDR3 length: 15 residues. Germline loops: CDR1 SGHRS, CDR2 YFSETQ.

This clonotype showed up many times. The rearrangement joins TRBV7-2 to TRBJ2-2, with 10 bases matching TRBD2. In germline, CDR1 is SGHTA, CDR2 FQGNSA. The V gene end was trimmed by 6 bases and the J gene end by 4 bases; junction bases not matched to a gene: 8. This CDR3 spans 16 amino acids. The CDR3: CASRPAGLAATGELFF. The CDR3 DNA follows: TGTGCCAGCAGACCCGCCGGACTAGCGGCCACCGGGGAGCTGTTTTTT.

The rearrangement joins TRBV3-1 to TRBJ2-7; the D is unclear. V was trimmed by 1 base and J by 3 bases, leaving 7 bases between them. CDR1 LGHDT and CDR2 YNNKEL come from the germline V gene (reference sequence). The CDR3 contains 13 residues. The CDR3 reads CASSQVMGYEQYF. CDR3 DNA: TGTGCCAGCAGCCAAGTGATGGGCTACGAGCAGTACTTC.

J is TRBJ1-2 and V is TRBV28, with 8 bases aligning to TRBD1. Germline values: CDR1 MDHEN, CDR2 SYDVKM. There are 14 residues in the CDR3. After removal of 4 bases from V and 3 bases from J, the junction contained 4 bases not matched to a gene. In DNA form, the CDR3 reads TGTGCCAGCAGTTCAGGACAGGGCGACTATGGCTACACCTTC. It translates to CASSSGQGDYGYTF.

This clonotype showed up many times. V is TRBV13 and J is TRBJ1-1; D not resolved. V dropped 2 bases and J dropped 2 bases, with 9 bases sitting between them. The CDR3 contains 14 residues. From germline, CDR1 is PRHDT and CDR2 FYEKMQ (reference sequence). CDR3 sequence: CASSLKGLNTEAFF. CDR3 in DNA: TGTGCCAGCAGCTTAAAAGGCCTCAACACTGAAGCTTTCTTT.

This clonotype was found many times. The chain is built from TRBV6-5 and TRBJ2-1, with TRBD2 matching 16 bases. The CDR3 has 15 amino acids. CDR1 and CDR2 from the germline V gene are MNHEY and SVGAGI. Unmatched junction bases numbered 3, after V lost 6 bases and J lost 7 bases. Here the CDR3 DNA reads TGTGCCAGCAGGGGACTAGCGGGAGGGCTGAATGAGCAGTTCTTC. Protein: CASRGLAGGLNEQFF.

This chain uses TRBV5-1 with TRBJ2-4; perhaps D is TRBD1 or TRBD2 (6 bases each). CDR3 size: 15 residues. Trimming removed 1 base at V and 8 bases at J, with 16 bases between. Looked up from germline, CDR1 is SGHRS and CDR2 is YFSETQ. CDR3 loop: CASSLNQGTVDIQYF. CDR3 nucleotides: TGCGCCAGCAGCTTGAATCAGGGGACTGTAGACATTCAGTACTTC.

As concerns this clonotype: This may come from a read error, since a much larger clone is one base off. This chain links TRBV5-1 with TRBJ1-6; D ambiguous. The germline V gene encodes CDR1 SGHRS and CDR2 YFSETQ. CDR3 length equals 16 residues. DNA for the CDR3: TGCGCCGGCAGCTTGGCCCCATCTACAGACAATTCACCCCTCCACTTT. Encoded protein: CAGSLAPSTDNSPLHF.

The J gene is TRBJ2-7, the V gene TRBV29-1; TRBD1 matches at 9 bases. This CDR3 comprises 13 residues. The germline CDR1 and CDR2 sequences are SQVTM and ANQGSEA. With 7 bases clipped from V and 5 bases from J, the junction kept 9 bases outside the gene matches. CDR3 coding DNA: TGCAGCGCCCGAACAGGGGGCGCGGACGAGCAGTACTTC. Its translation: CSARTGGADEQYF.

This clonotype has more than one count but fewer than ten. The chain has TRBV11-2 and TRBJ2-3, with D hard to call. The CDR3 length is 13 residues. With 2 bases removed from V and 2 bases from J, the gap between germline ends came to 5 bases. Germline assignment: CDR1 SGHAT and CDR2 FQNNGV. The CDR3 DNA is TGTGCCAGCAGCTTAATGACCACAGATACGCAGTATTTT. It translates to CASSLMTTDTQYF. The full variable domain, rest sourced from reference TRBV11-2 and TRBJ2-3, is EAGVAQSPRYKIIEKRQSVAFWCNPISGHATLYWYQQILGQGPKLLIQFQNNGVVDDSQLPKDRFSAERLKGVDSTLKIQPAKLEDSAVYLCASSLMTTDTQYFGPGTRLTVL.

This clonotype was detected a few times. V is TRBV12-3 or TRBV12-4 and J is TRBJ2-2, with 7 bases that match TRBD1. This CDR3 is 13 amino acids long. The V and J ends lost 5 bases and 7 bases, in that order; junction bases with no gene match: 4. The DNA for the CDR3 is TGTGCCAGCAGTGTACAGGGGTTCGGGGAGCTGTTTTTT. It encodes CASSVQGFGELFF.

This chain joins TRBV5-5 and TRBJ1-5, with a tentative D call TRBD1 (5 bases). V shed 4 bases and J shed 6 bases, with 14 bases lying between them. The V gene's germline CDR1 is SGHKS and CDR2 YYEKEE (reference sequence). The CDR3 is made up of 14 amino acids. DNA of the CDR3: TGTGCCAGCAGCCTGAGGGCAGGGAGTCAGCCCCAGCATTTT. This translates into CASSLRAGSQPQHF.

This clonotype has ten or more counts. The CDR3 DNA sequence: TGTGCCAGCAGCCCCAGTGCCGGGTTAGGTTACGAGCAGTACTTC. Translated, it gives CASSPSAGLGYEQYF. V gene TRBV11-2 combines with J gene TRBJ2-7, with D unclear. CDR1 is SGHAT, CDR2 FQNNGV, per germline. The CDR3 spans 15 residues. Deletions cut 5 bases from V and 4 bases from J, with 18 bases between.